These T cell receptor beta chains were read from a single sample in a study of T cell responses to AZD1222 COVID-19 vaccine. Libraries were prepared by immunoSEQ multiplex PCR; TCRdb keeps only in-frame clonotypes and omits some of them. The table lists approximately 120,000 clones, about 92% of them singletons. The sequencing used peripheral blood, collected on day 0 of MenACWY control vaccination. All receptors come from an adult in good health. The CDR3 runs from the conserved cysteine through the conserved F or W. A D gene is named only where the DNA matches it firmly. Clone size is not always given. Where it is, it says once, few, many or a class for expanded clones.

v_gene: TRBV27
abundance: NA
j_gene: TRBJ1-1
d_gene: TRBD1
CDR3nt: TGTGCCAGCAGCCTCGACAGGGGGCGAACTGAAGCTTTCTTT
CDR3aa: CASSLDRGRTEAFF

v_gene: TRBV19
abundance: NA
j_gene: TRBJ2-1
d_gene: TRBD1
CDR3nt: TGTGCCAGTAGTATATGGCAGGGGGTCAACTCCTACAATGAGCAGTTCTTC
CDR3aa: CASSIWQGVNSYNEQFF

v_gene: TRBV28
abundance: once
j_gene: TRBJ2-1
d_gene: NA
CDR3nt: TGTGCCAGCAGTTTATGGGTTACTGACTACAATGAGCAGTTCTTC
CDR3aa: CASSLWVTDYNEQFF

v_gene: TRBV19
abundance: NA
j_gene: TRBJ1-6
d_gene: NA
CDR3nt: TGTGCCAGTACCCCTCGGGCAGGGTCTGGGTCACCCCTCCACTTT
CDR3aa: CASTPRAGSGSPLHF

v_gene: TRBV6-1
abundance: NA
j_gene: TRBJ2-5
d_gene: TRBD2
CDR3nt: TGTGCCAGCAGTGAACTAGCGGGGGTAACCCAAGAGACCCAGTACTTC
CDR3aa: CASSELAGVTQETQYF

v_gene: TRBV7-9
abundance: NA
j_gene: TRBJ1-2
d_gene: TRBD1
CDR3nt: TGTGCCACCAGGGACAGGCCGAACTATGGCTACACCTTC
CDR3aa: CATRDRPNYGYTF

v_gene: TRBV19
abundance: few
j_gene: TRBJ1-2
d_gene: NA
CDR3nt: TGTGCCAGTAGAAAGGAGGCTGGACAGAGCTATGGCTACACCTTC
CDR3aa: CASRKEAGQSYGYTF

v_gene: TRBV18
abundance: NA
j_gene: TRBJ1-1
d_gene: NA
CDR3nt: TGTGCCAGCTCACCCCGGGACGCGAACACTGAAGCTTTCTTT
CDR3aa: CASSPRDANTEAFF

v_gene: TRBV6-2/TRBV6-3
abundance: few
j_gene: TRBJ2-2
d_gene: TRBD1
CDR3nt: TGTGCCAGCAGTCCGGGACAGCACACCGGGGAGCTGTTTTTT
CDR3aa: CASSPGQHTGELFF

v_gene: TRBV28
abundance: NA
j_gene: TRBJ1-2
d_gene: TRBD1
CDR3nt: TGTGCCAGCAGGCCGAACGGACAGGGCTATGGCTACACCTTC
CDR3aa: CASRPNGQGYGYTF

v_gene: TRBV5-6
abundance: NA
j_gene: TRBJ1-6
d_gene: NA
CDR3nt: TGTGCCAGCAGCTTCCGTGCAGGGAGGGAAAATTCACCCCTCCACTTT
CDR3aa: CASSFRAGRENSPLHF

v_gene: TRBV7-6
abundance: NA
j_gene: TRBJ2-1
d_gene: TRBD2
CDR3nt: TGTGCCAGCAGCTGGGCTAGCGGGACGGGCAATGAGCAGTTCTTC
CDR3aa: CASSWASGTGNEQFF